The sequence of this TCR beta chain was determined in a study of long-term antiretroviral therapy in people with HIV. General study results and limits: Compared with controls, HIV repertoires showed narrower CDR3 length ranges. Neither ART adherence, viral resistance nor therapy changes were documented.

Points on this clone: Its antigen is unidentified.

At survey level, the immunoSEQ assay was run in its v3.0 version. TCRdb's table, derived via immunoSEQ multiplex PCR, lists solely in-frame clones and lacks some. This table holds 45,000 to 50,000 clones, approximately 79% found once. This specimen was unsorted PBMCs, taken 0.8 years after starting antiretroviral therapy. The clonotype comes from a woman aged 18-30 years with HIV.

The CDR3 nucleotides are TGTGCCAGCAGCTCACGGACAAGTGTTGGGACCGGGGAGCTGTTTTTT. Its translation: CASSSRTSVGTGELFF. The V and J genes are TRBV5-8 and TRBJ2-2; TRBD1 might be the D (5 bases). CDR3 length: 16 amino acids. Germline CDR1 SGHTS, CDR2 YDEGEE. Trimming removed 3 bases at V and 5 bases at J, with 17 bases between.